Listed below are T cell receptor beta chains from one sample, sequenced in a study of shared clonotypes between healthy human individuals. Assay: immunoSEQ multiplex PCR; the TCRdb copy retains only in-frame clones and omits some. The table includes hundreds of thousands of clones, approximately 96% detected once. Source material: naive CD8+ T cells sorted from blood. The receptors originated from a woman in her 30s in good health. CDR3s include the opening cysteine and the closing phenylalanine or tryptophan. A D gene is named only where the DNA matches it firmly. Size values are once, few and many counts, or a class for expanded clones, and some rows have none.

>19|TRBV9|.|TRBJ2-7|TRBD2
CASSVEGTGRDESSYEQYF
TGTGCCAGCAGCGTAGAGGGGACGGGGAGGGACGAGAGCTCCTACGAGCAGTACTTC
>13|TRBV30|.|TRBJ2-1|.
CAVSSSSYNEQFF
TGTGCCGTCTCTTCTAGCTCCTACAATGAGCAGTTCTTC
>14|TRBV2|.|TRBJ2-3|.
CASSEMSTPDTQYF
TGTGCCAGCAGTGAAATGAGTACCCCAGATACGCAGTATTTT
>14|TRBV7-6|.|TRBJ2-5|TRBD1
CASSSKQGEETQYF
TGTGCCAGCAGCTCAAAACAGGGGGAAGAGACCCAGTACTTC
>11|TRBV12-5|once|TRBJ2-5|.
CASGFGETQYF
TGTGCTAGTGGTTTTGGAGAGACCCAGTACTTC
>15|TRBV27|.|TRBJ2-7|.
CASSDPASNRYEQYF
TGTGCCAGCAGTGACCCGGCTAGCAACCGCTACGAGCAGTACTTC
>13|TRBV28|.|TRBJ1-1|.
CASSSSGRTEAFF
TGTGCCAGCAGTTCCTCAGGGCGAACTGAAGCTTTCTTT
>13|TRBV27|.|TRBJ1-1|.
CASRFVEGPLVFF
TGTGCCAGCAGGTTTGTCGAAGGACCTCTGGTATTCTTT
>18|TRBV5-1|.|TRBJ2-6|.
CASSLEGTPHSGANVLTF
TGCGCCAGCAGCCTAGAAGGGACACCCCACTCTGGGGCCAACGTCCTGACTTTC
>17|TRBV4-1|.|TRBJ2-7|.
CASSQEPLRDAGYEQYF
TGCGCCAGCAGCCAAGAGCCGCTACGGGACGCCGGTTACGAGCAGTACTTC
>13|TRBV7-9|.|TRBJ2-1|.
CASSPGGVGEQFF
TGTGCCAGCAGCCCCGGCGGGGTCGGTGAGCAGTTCTTC
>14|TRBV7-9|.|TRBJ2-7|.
CASSLGASPYEQYF
TGTGCCAGCAGCTTAGGGGCAAGTCCCTACGAGCAGTACTTC
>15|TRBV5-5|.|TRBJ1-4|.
CASSLAGLGGEKLFF
TGTGCCAGCAGCTTGGCCGGGTTGGGTGGGGAAAAACTGTTTTTT
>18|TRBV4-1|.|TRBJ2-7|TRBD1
CASSQEFPGQVPLDEQYF
TGCGCCAGCAGCCAAGAGTTCCCCGGACAGGTCCCCCTCGACGAGCAGTACTTC
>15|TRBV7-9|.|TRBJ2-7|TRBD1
CASSFTRDRGYEQYF
TGTGCCAGCAGCTTCACTCGGGACAGGGGGTACGAGCAGTACTTC
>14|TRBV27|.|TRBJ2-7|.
CASSSGSWGYEQYF
TGTGCCAGCAGTTCGGGAAGTTGGGGCTACGAGCAGTACTTC
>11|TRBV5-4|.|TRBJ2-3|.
CASSNTDTQYF
TGTGCCAGCAGCAACACAGATACGCAGTATTTT
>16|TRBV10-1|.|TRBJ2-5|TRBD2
CASSESVRAGQETQYF
TGCGCCAGCAGTGAGTCTGTACGAGCGGGGCAAGAGACCCAGTACTTC
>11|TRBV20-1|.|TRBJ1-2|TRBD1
CSQKGAGGYTF
TGCAGCCAGAAGGGGGCGGGTGGCTACACCTTC
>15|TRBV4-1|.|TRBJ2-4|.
CASSQLGLPGDIQYF
TGCGCCAGCAGCCAATTGGGACTTCCGGGGGACATTCAGTACTTC
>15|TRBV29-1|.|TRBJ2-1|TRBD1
CSVRTGTDSYNEQFF
TGCAGCGTGAGAACCGGGACAGATTCCTACAATGAGCAGTTCTTC
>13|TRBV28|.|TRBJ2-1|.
CASNFRGYNEQFF
TGTGCCAGCAACTTCCGGGGGTACAATGAGCAGTTCTTC
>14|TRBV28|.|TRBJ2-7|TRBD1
CASAPQTGTYEQYF
TGTGCCAGCGCCCCACAGACAGGGACCTACGAGCAGTACTTC
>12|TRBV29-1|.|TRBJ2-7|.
CSVILGPYEQYF
TGCAGCGTTATTTTGGGGCCCTACGAGCAGTACTTC
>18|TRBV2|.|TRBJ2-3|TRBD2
CASSTLAGGTPGTDTQYF
TGTGCCAGCAGCACACTAGCGGGAGGCACTCCGGGCACAGATACGCAGTATTTT
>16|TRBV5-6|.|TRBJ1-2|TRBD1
CASTRWGTGYNYGYTF
TGTGCCAGCACCCGCTGGGGGACAGGTTATAACTATGGCTACACCTTC
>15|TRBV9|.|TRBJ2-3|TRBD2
CASSVLAGLTDTQYF
TGTGCCAGCAGCGTCTTAGCGGGACTCACAGATACGCAGTATTTT
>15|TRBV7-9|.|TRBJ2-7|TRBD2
CASSPPGLAGYEQYF
TGTGCCAGCAGCCCACCGGGCCTAGCGGGGTACGAGCAGTACTTC
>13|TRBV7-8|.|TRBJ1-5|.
CASSPMGGQPQHF
TGTGCCAGCAGCCCAATGGGGGGGCAGCCCCAGCATTTT
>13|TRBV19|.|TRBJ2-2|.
CASRTTNTGELFF
TGTGCCAGTAGGACAACGAACACCGGGGAGCTGTTTTTT
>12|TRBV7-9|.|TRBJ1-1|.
CASSVLQSEAFF
TGTGCCAGCAGCGTCCTTCAGAGTGAAGCTTTCTTT
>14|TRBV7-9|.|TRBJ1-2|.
CASSSKGGNYGYTF
TGTGCCAGCAGCTCAAAGGGGGGAAACTATGGCTACACCTTC
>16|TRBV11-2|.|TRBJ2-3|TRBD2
CASSYRGRVRGDTQYF
TGTGCCAGCAGCTACCGAGGCAGGGTGCGGGGGGATACGCAGTATTTT
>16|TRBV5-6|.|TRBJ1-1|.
CASSLGPQGIFTEAFF
TGTGCCAGCAGCTTGGGGCCCCAGGGAATCTTTACTGAAGCTTTCTTT
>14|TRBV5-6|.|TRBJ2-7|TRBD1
CASSDGTGFAEQYF
TGTGCCAGCAGCGACGGGACAGGGTTCGCCGAGCAGTACTTC
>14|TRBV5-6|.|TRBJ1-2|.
CASSLWGSSYGYTF
TGTGCCAGCAGCTTGTGGGGCAGCAGCTATGGCTACACCTTC
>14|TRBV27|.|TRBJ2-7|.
CASSLGASPGEQYF
TGTGCCAGCAGTTTAGGGGCTAGCCCGGGGGAGCAGTACTTC
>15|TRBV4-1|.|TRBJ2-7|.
CASSQDLTGVYEQYF
TGCGCCAGCAGCCAGGACCTTACGGGGGTATACGAGCAGTACTTC
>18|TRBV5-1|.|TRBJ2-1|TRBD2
CASSYRPELAGVYNEQFF
TGCGCCAGCAGCTATAGACCGGAACTAGCGGGCGTGTACAATGAGCAGTTCTTC
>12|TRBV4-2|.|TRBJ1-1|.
CASSQVGTEAFF
TGTGCCAGCAGCCAAGTGGGCACTGAAGCTTTCTTT
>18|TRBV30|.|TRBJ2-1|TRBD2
CAWSVWLRRTSGSNEQFF
TGTGCCTGGAGTGTTTGGCTCCGACGGACTAGCGGGAGCAATGAGCAGTTCTTC
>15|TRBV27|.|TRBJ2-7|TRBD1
CATGFVGTGGYEQYF
TGTGCCACAGGGTTCGTTGGGACAGGGGGCTACGAGCAGTACTTC
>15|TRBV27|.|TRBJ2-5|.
CASSLGGPFSETQYF
TGTGCCAGCAGTTTGGGGGGACCTTTCTCAGAGACCCAGTACTTC
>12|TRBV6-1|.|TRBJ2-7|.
CAILGLSYEQYF
TGTGCCATCCTGGGACTCAGCTACGAGCAGTACTTC
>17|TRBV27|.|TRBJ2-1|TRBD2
CASRVAGGLSSYNEQFF
TGTGCCAGCAGAGTCGCGGGGGGGTTGAGCTCCTACAATGAGCAGTTCTTC
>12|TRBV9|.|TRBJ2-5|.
CASSGTKETQYF
TGTGCCAGCAGCGGGACTAAAGAGACCCAGTACTTC
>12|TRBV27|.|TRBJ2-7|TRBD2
CATGGGSGEQYF
TGTGCCACTGGGGGGGGTTCGGGCGAGCAGTACTTC
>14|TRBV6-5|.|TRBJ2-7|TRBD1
CASSYKGQAYEQYF
TGTGCCAGCAGTTACAAGGGACAGGCGTACGAGCAGTACTTC
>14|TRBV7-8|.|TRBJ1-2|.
CASSLNGDTHGYTF
TGTGCCAGCAGCTTAAATGGGGACACTCATGGCTACACCTTC
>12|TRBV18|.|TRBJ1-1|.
CASSPIGTEAFF
TGTGCCAGCTCACCGATCGGCACTGAAGCTTTCTTT
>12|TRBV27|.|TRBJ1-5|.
CATATIGQPQHF
TGTGCCACCGCGACAATAGGACAGCCCCAGCATTTT
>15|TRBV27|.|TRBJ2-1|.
CASSLRDVKRNEQFF
TGTGCCAGCAGTTTGAGGGATGTAAAGCGCAATGAGCAGTTCTTC
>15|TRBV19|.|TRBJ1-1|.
CASFSRGVGGHEAFF
TGTGCCAGTTTTTCCCGTGGCGTTGGCGGCCATGAAGCTTTCTTT
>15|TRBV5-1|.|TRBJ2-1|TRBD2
CASSYQRGALDEQFF
TGCGCCAGCAGCTACCAGCGGGGGGCTCTGGATGAGCAGTTCTTC
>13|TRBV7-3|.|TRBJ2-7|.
CASSLISSDEQYF
TGTGCCAGCAGCTTAATCTCCTCAGACGAGCAGTACTTC